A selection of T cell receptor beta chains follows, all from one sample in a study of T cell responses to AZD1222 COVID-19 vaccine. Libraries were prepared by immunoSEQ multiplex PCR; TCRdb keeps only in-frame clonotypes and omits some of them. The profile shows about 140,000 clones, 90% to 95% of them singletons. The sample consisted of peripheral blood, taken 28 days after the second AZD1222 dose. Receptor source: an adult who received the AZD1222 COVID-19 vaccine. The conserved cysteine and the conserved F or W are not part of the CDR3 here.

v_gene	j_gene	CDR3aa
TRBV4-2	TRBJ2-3	ASSSSGFSTDTQY
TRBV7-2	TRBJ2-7	ASSLEGSGNPYEQY
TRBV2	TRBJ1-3	ASLGPGNTIY
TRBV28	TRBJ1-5	ASSSLRGLQPQH
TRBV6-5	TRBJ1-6	ASSLSGVSPLH
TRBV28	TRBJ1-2	ASSFDGENYGYT
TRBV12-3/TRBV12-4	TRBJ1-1	ASSLGGDLEAF
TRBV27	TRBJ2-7	ASSFRGGYEQY
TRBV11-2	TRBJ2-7	ASRPTSGTYEQY
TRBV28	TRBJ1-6	ASSLGGKLMNSPLH
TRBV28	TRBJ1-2	ASRVPGFNHGYT
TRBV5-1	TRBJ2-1	ASSPIIANNEQF
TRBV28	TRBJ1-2	ASSFKSIVTYGYT
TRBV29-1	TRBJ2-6	SVTGAAGANVLT
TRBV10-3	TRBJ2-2	AITGTGGGTGELF
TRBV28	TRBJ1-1	ASSSTDGATEAF
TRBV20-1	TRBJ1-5	SASAGGSNQPQH
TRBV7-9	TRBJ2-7	ATSGEAGGNYEQY
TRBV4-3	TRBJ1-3	ASSQDPVAGNTIY
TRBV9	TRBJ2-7	ASSVGDLIIHEQY
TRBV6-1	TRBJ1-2	ASSDQNLSGGYT
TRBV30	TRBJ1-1	AWSNRFNTEAF
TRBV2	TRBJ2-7	ASSGRFHEQY
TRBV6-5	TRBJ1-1	ATYERGGGTEAF
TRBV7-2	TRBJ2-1	ASSLDVFGLADYNEQF
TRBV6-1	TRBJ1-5	ASSEWGASQPQH
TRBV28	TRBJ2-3	ASRPRAGGSDTQY
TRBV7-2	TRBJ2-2	ASSLYSGGWGFTGELF
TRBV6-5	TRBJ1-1	ASGQTANTEAF
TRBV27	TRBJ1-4	AIGGFRHEKLF
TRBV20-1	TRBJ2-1	SARDRAQQF
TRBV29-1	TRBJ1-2	SVGGDGYT
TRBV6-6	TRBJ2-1	ASRGDRGAYNEQF
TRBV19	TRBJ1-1	ASSPQGRQDRGRAF
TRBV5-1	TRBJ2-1	ASSLASGRELGDEQF
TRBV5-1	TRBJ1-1	ASSLAGGRRVNTEAF
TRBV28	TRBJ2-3	ASSLLAGSTDTQY
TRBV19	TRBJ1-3	ASSERGATGNTIY
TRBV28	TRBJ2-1	ASSTGSRSNNEQF
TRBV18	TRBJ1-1	ASSPGTGNTEAF
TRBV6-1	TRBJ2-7	ASSDIAGGPYEQY
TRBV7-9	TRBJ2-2	ASSSARDYFLVNTGELF
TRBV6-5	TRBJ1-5	ASSYGRNQPQH